This entry lists 6 T cell receptor beta chains sequenced from one sample in a study of T cell repertoires in cytomegalovirus infection. MiXCR was run by TCRdb on the reads, yielding one entry per CDR3 protein. The profile covers around 280,000 distinct CDR3 sequences, with about an eighth appearing a single time and 8.8% taken by the ten largest. The source material was PBMCs. The receptors were sampled from a human donor in good health (CMV status not recorded). Some clones in this sample may be carry-over from other donors' samples.

This chain links TRBV29-1 with TRBJ2-7; 12 bases are shared with TRBD2. The V gene end was trimmed by 3 bases and the J gene end by 7 bases; junction bases not matched to a gene: 7. The CDR3 is 14 residues long. Germline loops: CDR1 SQVTM, CDR2 ANQGSEA. CDR3 nucleotide sequence: TGCAGCGTTGAGAGGCTAGCGGGAGGGGAAGAGCAGTACTTC. It is translated as CSVERLAGGEEQYF.

This clonotype was found a few times. V and J are TRBV7-9 and TRBJ2-1, with D perhaps TRBD2 (5 bases). CDR3 length equals 14 residues. V was cut by 3 bases and J by 4 bases, with 10 bases left in between. From germline, CDR1 is SEHNR and CDR2 FQNEAQ (reference sequence). As DNA, the CDR3 is TGTGCCAGCAGCTTCGGGGTTCAGTACAATGAGCAGTTCTTC. Translating gives CASSFGVQYNEQFF.

The gene calls are TRBV23-1 and TRBJ2-7; D remains ambiguous. TRBV23-1 carries the ORF label, with uncertain function. V gave up 2 bases and J gave up 0 bases, with 5 bases separating them. The CDR3 runs 13 residues. DNA of the CDR3: TGCGCCAGCAGTCAAGCGGCCTCCTACGAGCAGTACTTC. As protein: CASSQAASYEQYF.

This clonotype was recorded at least ten times. The chain links TRBV20-1 to TRBJ1-1, with D unclear. V shed 4 bases and J shed 1 base, with 4 bases lying between them. CDR1 and CDR2 (germline): DFQATT, SNEGSKA (reference sequence). The CDR3 totals 11 residues. CDR3 sequence: CSATRNTEAFF. The CDR3 DNA follows: TGCAGTGCTACCAGGAACACTGAAGCTTTCTTT.

This clonotype has ten or more counts. The V call is TRBV6-4, the J call TRBJ2-2; the D gene is possibly TRBD2 (6 bases). The V and J ends lost 3 bases and 3 bases respectively, with 11 bases between them. The CDR3 runs to 15 residues. Per the germline V gene, CDR1 is MRHNA and CDR2 is SNTAGT. Here the CDR3 DNA reads TGTGCCAGCAGTGATTCGGGAGTCGACACCGGGGAGCTGTTTTTT. Protein: CASSDSGVDTGELFF.

V usage is TRBV12-3 or TRBV12-4 and J usage is TRBJ1-4; TRBD1 might be the D (6 bases). V shed 5 bases and J shed 3 bases, with 13 bases lying between them. This CDR3 is 15 amino acids long. CDR3 in DNA: TGTGCCAGCAGTCCCCGACAGGCTTCTAATGAAAAACTGTTTTTT. The encoded protein is CASSPRQASNEKLFF.